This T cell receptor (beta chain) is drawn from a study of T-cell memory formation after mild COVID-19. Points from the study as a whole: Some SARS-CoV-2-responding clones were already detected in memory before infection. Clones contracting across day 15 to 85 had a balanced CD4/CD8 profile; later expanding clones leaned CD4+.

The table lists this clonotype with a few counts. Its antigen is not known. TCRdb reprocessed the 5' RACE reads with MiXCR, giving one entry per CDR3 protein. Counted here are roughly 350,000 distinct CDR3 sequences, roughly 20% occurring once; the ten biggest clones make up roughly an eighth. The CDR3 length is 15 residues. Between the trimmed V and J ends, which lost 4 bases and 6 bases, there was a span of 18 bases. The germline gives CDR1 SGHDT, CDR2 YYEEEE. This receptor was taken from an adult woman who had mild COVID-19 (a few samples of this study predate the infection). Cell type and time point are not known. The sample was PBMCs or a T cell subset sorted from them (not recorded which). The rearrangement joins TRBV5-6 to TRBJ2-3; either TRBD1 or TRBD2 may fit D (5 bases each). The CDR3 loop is CASSQSWGMMDTQYF. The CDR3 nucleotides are TGTGCCAGCAGCCAGTCGTGGGGGATGATGGATACGCAGTATTTT.